The entry below describes one T cell receptor (beta chain). Its antigen remains undetermined. No base quality values were provided; no much bigger clone lies one nucleotide off. The germline V gene supplies CDR1 SGHRS and CDR2 YFSETQ. The CDR3 has 13 amino acids, counting the end cysteine and phenylalanine. Of all the DNA, just the CDR3 is kept, 39 bases in frame from base 1. Trimming costs V 4 bases and J 1 base, and their ends lie 8 bases apart. In the prospective study, participants were roughly 18 to 100 years old, resided in 20 to 30 geographic areas of the United States, and were enrolled through a virtual design. Cohort assignment in the prospective study relied on participant-reported clinical history from a screening survey and a study questionnaire. Recovered participants in ImmuneRACE Cohort 3 were defined by two consecutive negative NP/OP PCR tests, clearance by a healthcare professional, or resolution of symptoms. In the prospective study, mobile phlebotomists collected whole blood, serum and a nasopharyngeal or oropharyngeal swab from each participant. Prospective study participants could optionally give additional blood draws and questionnaires over a 2-month period. Blood samples from the prospective study were shipped frozen or at room temperature prior to DNA extraction.

TCRbeta CDR3 regions were amplified from genomic DNA by means of the immunoSEQ Assay, a bias-controlled multiplex PCR. Processing in the source paper ran as follows. Nucleated cell counts per sample were estimated from amplification of reference gene primers within the assay. Sequence reads were collapsed and filtered to measure the absolute abundance of every unique TCRbeta CDR3 rearrangement. For each sample, productive Simpson clonality was calculated as the square root of Simpson's diversity index across productive rearrangements. This immuneACCESS table, as held by TCRdb, lists in-frame sequences with V and J called but not all clones. Of the missing ones, under half trace to an unresolved V gene in checked studies; the others have no known cause. From that table come the V and J calls and clone size; the DNA was used to work out D and trimming. The table for this sample lists hundreds of thousands of clones; roughly 87% of them were counted only once. Just under 9% of the sample is in the top ten clones.

This record belongs to a study of blood T cell repertoires in COVID-19 (TCRdb year 2020). Describing the broader study: The collaborator samples originated in the United States, Italy and Spain and spanned the acute and convalescent phases of COVID-19. Where available, HLA class I and class II types were taken from metadata supplied by the sample provider and were not determined by assay-based typing. The samples were drawn from two sources: the first 160 participants of the ongoing ImmuneRACE study, and over 1,000 subjects contributed by 6 global collaborators. The repertoires were made available in a free public database intended to serve as a resource for research on the immune response to SARS-CoV-2. The sample metadata nearly always contained a de-identified subject ID, COVID-19 status, age in years and sex. Deeply sampled blood TCRbeta repertoires from subjects exposed to, actively infected with, or recovered from COVID-19 were included in the dataset. The prospective study material was composed of cDNA or gDNA derived from T cells, B-cell-depleted T cells, or PBMCs. The research as a whole found: How much clinical and demographic metadata was included differed by source and by participant, and the metadata was provided uncurated.

This sequence was found in a young woman who had recovered from COVID-19. The source material was PBMCs or T cells enriched from blood (not recorded which). The rearranged chain carries TRBV5-1 and TRBJ1-1; the D gene cannot be resolved reliably. At the DNA level, the sequence is TGCGCCAGCAGCAGCGACGAGAACACTGAAGCTTTCTTT. It is translated as CASSSDENTEAFF.